A selection of T cell receptor beta chains follows, all from one sample in a study of T cell responses to AZD1222 COVID-19 vaccine. The table came from immunoSEQ multiplex PCR; TCRdb's copy has only in-frame clones and leaves some out. The sample yields about 130,000 clones, 90% to 95% seen once. Sequenced material: peripheral blood, taken 28 days after the second AZD1222 dose. Receptors were obtained from an adult who received the AZD1222 COVID-19 vaccine. Each CDR3 is given with its conserved first and last residue. The D gene is left open where the match is weak. Rows give clone size only sometimes, using once, few, many, or a class for an expanded clone.

CDR3aa: CASSLRGMNTEAFF
CDR3nt: TGTGCCAGCAGCCTGCGAGGAATGAACACTGAAGCTTTCTTT
d_gene: .
v_gene: TRBV5-4
abundance: once
j_gene: TRBJ1-1

CDR3aa: CSVESQGGGYTF
CDR3nt: TGCAGCGTTGAAAGCCAGGGAGGCGGCTACACCTTC
d_gene: .
v_gene: TRBV29-1
abundance: .
j_gene: TRBJ1-2

CDR3aa: CASSGVANEKLFF
CDR3nt: TGTGCCAGCAGCGGGGTGGCTAATGAAAAACTGTTTTTT
d_gene: .
v_gene: TRBV7-9
abundance: .
j_gene: TRBJ1-4

CDR3aa: CASSGRGLATNEKLFF
CDR3nt: TGTGCCAGCAGTGGGAGGGGATTAGCAACTAATGAAAAACTGTTTTTT
d_gene: .
v_gene: TRBV7-2
abundance: few
j_gene: TRBJ1-4

CDR3aa: CASSPPGSSYEQYF
CDR3nt: TGTGCCAGCTCACCACCGGGGAGCTCCTACGAGCAGTACTTC
d_gene: .
v_gene: TRBV18
abundance: .
j_gene: TRBJ2-7

CDR3aa: CASSPTIQGAVKAFF
CDR3nt: TGTGCCAGTAGTCCTACGATACAGGGGGCGGTCAAAGCTTTCTTT
d_gene: TRBD1
v_gene: TRBV19
abundance: .
j_gene: TRBJ1-1

CDR3aa: CASSVQGTSTDTQYF
CDR3nt: TGTGCCAGCAGTGTTCAGGGTACCTCCACAGATACGCAGTATTTT
d_gene: .
v_gene: TRBV2
abundance: .
j_gene: TRBJ2-3

CDR3aa: CASSERTGGGTNEKLFF
CDR3nt: TGTGCCAGCAGCGAGAGGACAGGGGGCGGAACTAATGAAAAACTGTTTTTT
d_gene: TRBD1
v_gene: TRBV9
abundance: .
j_gene: TRBJ1-4

CDR3aa: CAIMQPGLSYNEQFF
CDR3nt: TGTGCCATCATGCAACCGGGGCTTTCCTACAATGAGCAGTTCTTC
d_gene: .
v_gene: TRBV10-3
abundance: .
j_gene: TRBJ2-1

CDR3aa: CASTRRDRGGEIWGYTF
CDR3nt: TGTGCCAGCACCCGAAGGGACCGAGGCGGCGAAATCTGGGGCTACACCTTC
d_gene: .
v_gene: TRBV27
abundance: .
j_gene: TRBJ1-2

CDR3aa: CASSPDSGGTEAFF
CDR3nt: TGTGCCAGCTCACCTGATTCGGGGGGAACTGAAGCTTTCTTT
d_gene: .
v_gene: TRBV18
abundance: .
j_gene: TRBJ1-1

CDR3aa: CASSPDRSDQPQHF
CDR3nt: TGTGCCAGCAGTCCGGACAGGTCAGATCAGCCCCAGCATTTT
d_gene: TRBD1
v_gene: TRBV2
abundance: .
j_gene: TRBJ1-5

CDR3aa: CASSDPVGLHTQYF
CDR3nt: TGTGCCAGCAGTGACCCCGTTGGTCTTCATACGCAGTATTTT
d_gene: .
v_gene: TRBV6-1
abundance: .
j_gene: TRBJ2-3

CDR3aa: CASRSLFPRGDATGELFF
CDR3nt: TGTGCCAGCAGAAGCTTGTTCCCCCGGGGGGACGCCACCGGGGAGCTGTTTTTT
d_gene: TRBD2
v_gene: TRBV11-2
abundance: .
j_gene: TRBJ2-2

CDR3aa: CASSSSSNNQPQHF
CDR3nt: TGTGCCAGCAGCTCTAGTAGCAATAATCAGCCCCAGCATTTT
d_gene: .
v_gene: TRBV4-2
abundance: once
j_gene: TRBJ1-5

CDR3aa: CASSRNSPLHF
CDR3nt: TGTGCCAGCAGTAGGAATTCACCCCTCCACTTT
d_gene: .
v_gene: TRBV28
abundance: .
j_gene: TRBJ1-6

CDR3aa: CASSGNRVDTGELFF
CDR3nt: TGTGCCAGCTCCGGAAACAGGGTGGACACCGGGGAGCTGTTTTTT
d_gene: .
v_gene: TRBV11-3
abundance: .
j_gene: TRBJ2-2

CDR3aa: CASSYSGGGRQETQYF
CDR3nt: TGTGCCAGCAGTTACTCGGGCGGGGGGCGCCAAGAGACCCAGTACTTC
d_gene: TRBD2
v_gene: TRBV6-5
abundance: .
j_gene: TRBJ2-5

CDR3aa: CASSIQGISGYTF
CDR3nt: TGTGCCAGTAGTATACAGGGGATCAGTGGCTACACCTTC
d_gene: .
v_gene: TRBV19
abundance: .
j_gene: TRBJ1-2

CDR3aa: CASSSTFDRANYGYTF
CDR3nt: TGTGCCAGCAGTTCGACCTTTGATCGAGCTAACTATGGCTACACCTTC
d_gene: .
v_gene: TRBV28
abundance: .
j_gene: TRBJ1-2

CDR3aa: CAILRQGQLFF
CDR3nt: TGTGCCATACTAAGACAGGGGCAGCTGTTTTTT
d_gene: TRBD1
v_gene: TRBV10-3
abundance: .
j_gene: TRBJ2-2

CDR3aa: CASSVGGGEETQYF
CDR3nt: TGTGCCAGCAGCGTAGGAGGGGGAGAGGAGACCCAGTACTTC
d_gene: .
v_gene: TRBV9
abundance: .
j_gene: TRBJ2-5

CDR3aa: CASSPRLGVSYNSPLHF
CDR3nt: TGTGCCAGCAGTCCCCGCCTAGGGGTCTCCTATAATTCACCCCTCCACTTT
d_gene: .
v_gene: TRBV28
abundance: .
j_gene: TRBJ1-6

CDR3aa: CASSLTGGPGELFF
CDR3nt: TGTGCCAGCAGCCTCACAGGCGGGCCCGGGGAGCTGTTTTTT
d_gene: .
v_gene: TRBV27
abundance: few
j_gene: TRBJ2-2

CDR3aa: CASSESLITDTQYF
CDR3nt: TGTGCCAGCAGTGAGTCCCTGATAACAGATACGCAGTATTTT
d_gene: .
v_gene: TRBV6-4
abundance: .
j_gene: TRBJ2-3

CDR3aa: CAWSRRVGNTIYF
CDR3nt: TGTGCCTGGAGTCGCCGGGTGGGAAACACCATATATTTT
d_gene: .
v_gene: TRBV30
abundance: .
j_gene: TRBJ1-3

CDR3aa: CASSQDSGNTIYF
CDR3nt: TGTGCCAGCAGCCAAGACTCTGGAAACACCATATATTTT
d_gene: .
v_gene: TRBV3-1/TRBV3-2
abundance: once
j_gene: TRBJ1-3

CDR3aa: CASSRDRDVNEQFF
CDR3nt: TGTGCCAGTAGTAGGGACAGGGACGTCAATGAGCAGTTCTTC
d_gene: TRBD1
v_gene: TRBV19
abundance: .
j_gene: TRBJ2-1

CDR3aa: CASSFRGQETQYF
CDR3nt: TGTGCCAGCAGTTTCCGGGGGCAAGAGACCCAGTACTTC
d_gene: .
v_gene: TRBV12-3/TRBV12-4
abundance: .
j_gene: TRBJ2-5

CDR3aa: CARSSVFGPSKPQHF
CDR3nt: TGTGCCAGAAGCTCGGTTTTCGGTCCGAGCAAGCCCCAGCATTTT
d_gene: .
v_gene: TRBV5-3
abundance: .
j_gene: TRBJ1-5

CDR3aa: CASSSVWRNTEAFF
CDR3nt: TGTGCCAGCAGTTCGGTGTGGAGGAACACTGAAGCTTTCTTT
d_gene: .
v_gene: TRBV6-2/TRBV6-3
abundance: .
j_gene: TRBJ1-1

CDR3aa: CASRPLGGLYEQYF
CDR3nt: TGTGCCAGCAGGCCTCTAGGGGGCCTCTACGAGCAGTACTTC
d_gene: TRBD1
v_gene: TRBV28
abundance: .
j_gene: TRBJ2-7

CDR3aa: CASSSRQDQPQHF
CDR3nt: TGTGCCAGCAGCTCCCGACAGGACCAGCCCCAGCATTTT
d_gene: .
v_gene: TRBV7-2
abundance: .
j_gene: TRBJ1-5

CDR3aa: CASSLGVRETQYF
CDR3nt: TGTGCCAGCAGCTTAGGGGTCAGGGAGACCCAGTACTTC
d_gene: .
v_gene: TRBV7-3
abundance: .
j_gene: TRBJ2-5

CDR3aa: CASSLGLNYGYTF
CDR3nt: TGTGCCAGCAGTTTGGGGCTTAACTATGGCTACACCTTC
d_gene: .
v_gene: TRBV12-3/TRBV12-4
abundance: .
j_gene: TRBJ1-2

CDR3aa: CASSLSDGRYEQYF
CDR3nt: TGTGCCAGCAGCTTATCGGACGGACGATACGAGCAGTACTTC
d_gene: .
v_gene: TRBV28
abundance: .
j_gene: TRBJ2-7

CDR3aa: CAWSHRGLGQPQHF
CDR3nt: TGTGCCTGGAGTCACAGGGGGCTGGGTCAGCCCCAGCATTTT
d_gene: TRBD1
v_gene: TRBV30
abundance: .
j_gene: TRBJ1-5

CDR3aa: CASSLDLRIDLDTQYF
CDR3nt: TGTGCCAGCAGCTTAGATCTTCGCATCGATCTGGATACGCAGTATTTT
d_gene: .
v_gene: TRBV11-3
abundance: .
j_gene: TRBJ2-3

CDR3aa: CASGLGRMVITDTQYF
CDR3nt: TGTGCTAGTGGTTTGGGTCGAATGGTCATCACAGATACGCAGTATTTT
d_gene: .
v_gene: TRBV12-5
abundance: .
j_gene: TRBJ2-3

CDR3aa: CASSQDPDPNQPQHF
CDR3nt: TGCGCCAGCAGCCAAGACCCAGACCCTAATCAGCCCCAGCATTTT
d_gene: .
v_gene: TRBV4-1
abundance: .
j_gene: TRBJ1-5

CDR3aa: CASSPFVSGGETQYF
CDR3nt: TGTGCCAGCAGCCCCTTTGTGAGCGGGGGGGAGACCCAGTACTTC
d_gene: TRBD2
v_gene: TRBV9
abundance: .
j_gene: TRBJ2-5

CDR3aa: CASRESKTGGRNTEAFF
CDR3nt: TGTGCCAGCAGGGAATCAAAGACAGGGGGCCGGAACACTGAAGCTTTCTTT
d_gene: TRBD1
v_gene: TRBV6-4
abundance: .
j_gene: TRBJ1-1

CDR3aa: CAISEAQGAGEKLFF
CDR3nt: TGTGCCATCAGTGAGGCACAGGGGGCAGGTGAAAAACTGTTTTTT
d_gene: TRBD1
v_gene: TRBV10-3
abundance: .
j_gene: TRBJ1-4

CDR3aa: CASSPKRTGELFF
CDR3nt: TGTGCCAGCAGCCCGAAGCGCACCGGGGAGCTGTTTTTT
d_gene: .
v_gene: TRBV7-3
abundance: .
j_gene: TRBJ2-2

CDR3aa: CSVEPHTGELFF
CDR3nt: TGCAGCGTTGAACCGCATACCGGGGAGCTGTTTTTT
d_gene: .
v_gene: TRBV29-1
abundance: once
j_gene: TRBJ2-2

CDR3aa: CASSHYQAMNTEAFF
CDR3nt: TGCGCCAGCAGCCACTATCAGGCTATGAACACTGAAGCTTTCTTT
d_gene: .
v_gene: TRBV5-1
abundance: .
j_gene: TRBJ1-1

CDR3aa: CSVVPGDRGTEAFF
CDR3nt: TGCAGCGTTGTCCCAGGGGATCGGGGCACTGAAGCTTTCTTT
d_gene: .
v_gene: TRBV29-1
abundance: .
j_gene: TRBJ1-1

CDR3aa: CAILGPEYEQYF
CDR3nt: TGTGCCATCCTCGGGCCCGAATACGAGCAGTACTTC
d_gene: .
v_gene: TRBV7-9
abundance: .
j_gene: TRBJ2-7

CDR3aa: CASSFSVSSSYEQYF
CDR3nt: TGTGCCAGCAGTTTTTCGGTCTCTTCCTCCTACGAGCAGTACTTC
d_gene: .
v_gene: TRBV27
abundance: .
j_gene: TRBJ2-7

CDR3aa: CASSPGGILTTDTQYF
CDR3nt: TGTGCCAGCAGCCCCGGGGGAATCCTCACCACAGATACGCAGTATTTT
d_gene: .
v_gene: TRBV9
abundance: .
j_gene: TRBJ2-3

CDR3aa: CASSWAGGTDTQYF
CDR3nt: TGTGCCAGCAGCTGGGCGGGTGGGACAGATACGCAGTATTTT
d_gene: .
v_gene: TRBV11-3
abundance: .
j_gene: TRBJ2-3

CDR3aa: CASSRRGSRTDTQYF
CDR3nt: TGTGCCAGCAGTAGGAGGGGGAGTCGCACAGATACGCAGTATTTT
d_gene: .
v_gene: TRBV2
abundance: .
j_gene: TRBJ2-3

CDR3aa: CASSVEGREGTEAFF
CDR3nt: TGTGCCAGCAGCGTAGAGGGGCGGGAGGGCACTGAAGCTTTCTTT
d_gene: .
v_gene: TRBV9
abundance: .
j_gene: TRBJ1-1

CDR3aa: CASSLAPYVNRGKETQYF
CDR3nt: TGTGCCAGCAGCTTGGCCCCCTATGTTAACAGGGGGAAGGAGACCCAGTACTTC
d_gene: TRBD1
v_gene: TRBV5-4
abundance: .
j_gene: TRBJ2-5

CDR3aa: CASSQRSGTNQPQHF
CDR3nt: TGCGCCAGCAGCCAAAGGTCAGGGACCAATCAGCCCCAGCATTTT
d_gene: .
v_gene: TRBV4-1
abundance: .
j_gene: TRBJ1-5

CDR3aa: CASSVDPTNTGELFF
CDR3nt: TGTGCCAGCAGCGTAGACCCCACGAACACCGGGGAGCTGTTTTTT
d_gene: .
v_gene: TRBV9
abundance: .
j_gene: TRBJ2-2

CDR3aa: CASSRRDRGIGEKLFF
CDR3nt: TGTGCCAGCAGCCGCCGGGACAGGGGGATTGGAGAAAAACTGTTTTTT
d_gene: TRBD1
v_gene: TRBV3-1/TRBV3-2
abundance: .
j_gene: TRBJ1-4

CDR3aa: CASSLLGVKANYGYTF
CDR3nt: TGTGCCAGCAGCTTGTTAGGGGTGAAGGCTAACTATGGCTACACCTTC
d_gene: .
v_gene: TRBV5-5
abundance: .
j_gene: TRBJ1-2

CDR3aa: CATWTGPLSGELFF
CDR3nt: TGTGCCACCTGGACAGGCCCCTTGTCCGGGGAGCTGTTTTTT
d_gene: TRBD1
v_gene: TRBV6-5
abundance: once
j_gene: TRBJ2-2

CDR3aa: CASSLQGDNSPLHF
CDR3nt: TGCGCCAGCAGCTTACAGGGGGATAATTCACCCCTCCACTTT
d_gene: TRBD1
v_gene: TRBV5-1
abundance: .
j_gene: TRBJ1-6